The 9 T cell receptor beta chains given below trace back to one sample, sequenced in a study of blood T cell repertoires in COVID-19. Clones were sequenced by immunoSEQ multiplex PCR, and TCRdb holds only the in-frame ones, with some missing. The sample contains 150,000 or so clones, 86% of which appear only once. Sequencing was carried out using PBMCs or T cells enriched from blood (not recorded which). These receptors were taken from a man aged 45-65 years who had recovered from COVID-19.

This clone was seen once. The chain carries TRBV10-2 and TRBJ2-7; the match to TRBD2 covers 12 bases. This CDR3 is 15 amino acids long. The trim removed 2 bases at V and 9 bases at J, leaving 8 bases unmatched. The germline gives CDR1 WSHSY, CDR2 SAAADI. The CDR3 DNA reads TGCGCCAGCAGTGAGACATCCGGGACTAGCGGGCGGCAGTACTTC. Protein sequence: CASSETSGTSGRQYF.

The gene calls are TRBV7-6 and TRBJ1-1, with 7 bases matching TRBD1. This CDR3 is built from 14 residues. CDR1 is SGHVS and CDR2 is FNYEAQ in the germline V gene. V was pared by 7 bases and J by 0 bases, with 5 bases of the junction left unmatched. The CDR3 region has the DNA TGTGCCAGCATCCCAGGGGGGCTGAACACTGAAGCTTTCTTT. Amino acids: CASIPGGLNTEAFF.

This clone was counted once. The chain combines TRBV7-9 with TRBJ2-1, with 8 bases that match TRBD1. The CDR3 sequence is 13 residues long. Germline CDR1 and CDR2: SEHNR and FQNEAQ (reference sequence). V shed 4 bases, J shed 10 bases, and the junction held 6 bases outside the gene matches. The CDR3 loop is CASSSGQGTEQFF. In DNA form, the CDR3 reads TGTGCCAGCAGCTCTGGACAGGGCACCGAGCAGTTCTTC.

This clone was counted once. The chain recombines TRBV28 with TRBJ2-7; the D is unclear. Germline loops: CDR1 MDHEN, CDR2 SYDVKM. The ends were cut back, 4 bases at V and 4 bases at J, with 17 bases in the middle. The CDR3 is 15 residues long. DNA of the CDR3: TGTGCCAGCAGTTCCACCTATCAGGTAACATACGAGCAGTACTTC. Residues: CASSSTYQVTYEQYF. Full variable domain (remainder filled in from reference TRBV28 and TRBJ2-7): DVKVTQSSRYLVKRTGEKVFLECVQDMDHENMFWYRQDPGLGLRLIYFSYDVKMKEKGDIPEGYSVSREKKERFSLILESASTNQTSMYLCASSSTYQVTYEQYFGPGTRLTVT.

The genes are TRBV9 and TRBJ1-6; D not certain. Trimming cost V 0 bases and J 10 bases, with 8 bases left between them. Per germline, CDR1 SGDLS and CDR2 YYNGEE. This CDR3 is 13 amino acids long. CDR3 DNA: TGTGCCAGCAGCGTAGAAGGGAGGTCACCCCTCCACTTT. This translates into CASSVEGRSPLHF.

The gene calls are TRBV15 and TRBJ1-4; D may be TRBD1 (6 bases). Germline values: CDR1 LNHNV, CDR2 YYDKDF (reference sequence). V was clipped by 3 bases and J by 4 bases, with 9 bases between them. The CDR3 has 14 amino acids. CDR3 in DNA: TGTGCCACCAGCAGGGACAGAATTAATGAAAAACTGTTTTTT. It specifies CATSRDRINEKLFF.

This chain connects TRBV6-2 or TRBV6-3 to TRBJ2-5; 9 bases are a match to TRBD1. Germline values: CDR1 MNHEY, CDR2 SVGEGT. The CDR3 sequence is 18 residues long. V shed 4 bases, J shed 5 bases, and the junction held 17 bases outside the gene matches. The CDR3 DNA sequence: TGTGCCAGCAGTTCACAGGGGGCCAATTCCGAAATTCTGGAGACCCAGTACTTC. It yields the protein CASSSQGANSEILETQYF.

CDR3 sequence (DNA): TGTGCCAGCAGTTTCGACAGGGGATTAGGTTCTGAAGCTTTCTTT. Protein sequence: CASSFDRGLGSEAFF. The V call is TRBV28, the J call TRBJ1-1; 8 bases are a match to TRBD1. From germline, CDR1 is MDHEN and CDR2 SYDVKM. The CDR3 has 15 residues. Germline trimming cut 3 bases from V and 6 bases from J; bases unmatched to any gene: 9.

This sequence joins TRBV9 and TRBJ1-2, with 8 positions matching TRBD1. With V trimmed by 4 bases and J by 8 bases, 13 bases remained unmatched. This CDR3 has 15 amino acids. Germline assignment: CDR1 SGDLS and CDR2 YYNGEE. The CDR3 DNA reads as TGTGCCAGCAGCCCGAGATCTGGACAGGGCTACGGCTACACCTTC. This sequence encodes CASSPRSGQGYGYTF. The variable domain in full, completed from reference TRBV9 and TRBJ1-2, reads DSGVTQTPKHLITATGQRVTLRCSPRSGDLSVYWYQQSLDQGLQFLIQYYNGEERAKGNILERFSAQQFPDLHSELNLSSLELGDSALYFCASSPRSGQGYGYTFGSGTRLTVV.